This T cell receptor beta chain is drawn from a study of human T cells and chemical hapten exposure. Study-wide findings and caveats: DPC sensitization did not alter TCRs above 1 in 1000 frequency.

TCRdb ran MiXCR on the RACE reads and lists one entry per CDR3 protein. The repertoire holds tens of thousands of distinct CDR3 sequences, 10% to 13% seen once, with about 1.4% in the top ten. A few counts support this clonotype. Its antigen is still unknown. The time point here: patch test 1, 2 weeks after DPC sensitization. The treatment denotes: therapeutic diphenylcyclopropenone sensitization with weekly scalp DPC. The receptor was isolated from a woman in her forties or fifties with alopecia areata. Some clones in this sample may be carry-over from other donors' samples. Sequenced material: whole blood, taken in connection with sensitization to the hapten diphenylcyclopropenone (DPC).

CDR3 protein: CASSYGGQFSYEQYF. For the CDR3, the DNA is TGTGCCAGCAGTTATGGGGGACAGTTCTCCTACGAGCAGTACTTC. The J gene is TRBJ2-7, the V gene TRBV6-2 or TRBV6-3; 7 bases align to TRBD1. With 3 bases clipped from V and 0 bases from J, the junction kept 5 bases outside the gene matches. Germline CDR1 and CDR2: MNHEY and SVGEGT. This CDR3 has 15 amino acids.